This T cell receptor beta chain was found in a study of OX40 agonist ivuxolimab in advanced cancers. Study-wide background: Of mixed ages from about 20 to 80 and averaging roughly 60 years, the group was almost 85% male. Two cutaneous melanoma patients and one hepatocellular carcinoma patient, three in all, had partial responses. Broader study findings: Circulating CD4+ and CD8+ T cells showed clonal expansion by week 6 at 0.1 to 3.0 mg/kg. No antigen was identified for the clonally expanded peripheral T cells.

Sequenced by immunoSEQ multiplex PCR; TCRdb stores in-frame clones only, minus some. Here the sample spans more than 55,000 clones, roughly 86% being singletons. The germline gives CDR1 MGHRA, CDR2 YSYEKL. The CDR3 runs 16 residues. Germline trimming cut 0 bases from V and 3 bases from J; bases unmatched to any gene: 5. This clone has a handful of counts. Its target is not known. The sequencing here drew on CD4+ or CD8+ T cells sorted from blood, taken in a trial of the OX40 agonist ivuxolimab. This TCR was sampled from an adult with an advanced solid tumor such as melanoma, head and neck, liver or kidney cancer. The gene calls are TRBV4-1 and TRBJ1-5; TRBD1 aligns across 7 bases. CDR3 region: CASSQEGGGNNQPQHF. The CDR3, as DNA: TGCGCCAGCAGCCAAGAAGGAGGGGGCAACAATCAGCCCCAGCATTTT.